This TCR beta chain was captured in a study of blood T cells in healthy people across ages. Trimming left V 4 bases short and J 10 bases short, with 25 bases between. CDR1 SEHNR and CDR2 FQNEAQ come from the germline V gene (reference sequence). The CDR3 runs to 17 residues. Primers used in a second PCR of roughly 6 to 11 cycles were a sample-barcoded 5' primer and a J-beta primer mix. Each CDR3 protein is one row after TCRdb ran MiXCR on the 5' RACE reads. This table holds more than 600,000 distinct CDR3 sequences, roughly 25% found once. This sample was also put to use in a study of T cells of mothers and their children.

This TCR was sampled from a boy under 18 in good health. The sample comprised blood. This chain uses TRBV7-9 with TRBJ1-4, with D possibly matching TRBD1 (6 bases). This CDR3 is CASSSRTAVTSVVKLFF. In DNA, the CDR3 is TGTGCCAGCAGCTCCCGGACAGCGGTAACGTCGGTGGTAAAACTGTTTTTT.